Below, 9 T cell receptor beta chains from the same sample are listed, as sequenced in a study of blood T cell repertoires in COVID-19. Measured with immunoSEQ multiplex PCR; TCRdb has only the in-frame clones, and not every one. The table shows fewer than 350,000 clones, with roughly 85% occurring only once. Sequenced sample: PBMCs or T cells enriched from blood (not recorded which). These receptors were taken from a woman in her 50s who had recovered from COVID-19.

This clone appeared a few times. The chain combines TRBV6-4 with TRBJ1-6, with D possibly matching TRBD1 (5 bases). CDR1 is MRHNA and CDR2 is SNTAGT in the germline V gene. The V end was cut by 6 bases, the J end by 9 bases, with 15 bases between. The CDR3 loop spans 14 amino acids. The chain's CDR3 is CASSAEGVGSPLHF. In DNA, the CDR3 is TGTGCCAGCAGCGCCGAAGGGGTGGGTTCACCCCTCCACTTT.

The chain combines TRBV2 with TRBJ1-6; D is undetermined. CDR3 length: 13 residues. Germline V gene sequence: CDR1 SNHLY, CDR2 FYNNEI. Trimming took 3 bases from V and 4 from J, leaving 4 bases between them. CDR3 sequence reads: CASSDRYNSPLHF. CDR3 DNA sequence: TGTGCCAGCAGTGACAGATATAATTCACCCCTCCACTTT.

V gene TRBV20-1 combines with J gene TRBJ2-4, with 7 bases matching TRBD1. CDR1 and CDR2 from the germline V gene are DFQATT and SNEGSKA (reference sequence). V dropped 3 bases and J dropped 5; count of bases not matched to a gene: 4. This CDR3 is built from 13 residues. The CDR3 sequence is CSASRQGENIQYF. The CDR3, as DNA: TGCAGTGCTAGTAGACAGGGAGAAAACATTCAGTACTTC.

This chain uses TRBV6-2 or TRBV6-3 with TRBJ1-4; no reliable D call. Trimming shortened V by 2 bases and J by 0 bases, and 4 bases separated the two germline ends. The CDR3 length is 14 residues. Per the germline V gene, CDR1 is MNHEY and CDR2 is SVGEGT. CDR3 sequence reads: CASSYVATNEKLFF. CDR3 bases: TGTGCCAGCAGTTACGTCGCAACTAATGAAAAACTGTTTTTT.

The count of this clone is one. The V and J genes are TRBV14 and TRBJ1-1; 9 bases are a match to TRBD1. Per germline, CDR1 SGHDN and CDR2 FVKESK. The length of the CDR3 is 14 residues. J lost 5 bases, V lost 7 bases, and 8 bases had no gene match. CDR3 sequence: CASKKQGAKTEAFF. For the CDR3, the DNA is TGTGCCAGCAAGAAACAGGGGGCGAAGACTGAAGCTTTCTTT.

The rearrangement links TRBV4-2 to TRBJ1-4; TRBD1 matches at 9 bases. Trimming at V came to 5 bases and at J to 7 bases, leaving 8 bases not matched to a gene. Looked up from germline, CDR1 is LGHNA and CDR2 is YNFKEQ. The CDR3 length is 15 residues. CDR3 DNA: TGTGCCAGCAGCTGGGCCGGGACAGGGATTGAAAAACTGTTTTTT. Its translation is CASSWAGTGIEKLFF.

The V gene is TRBV21-1, the J gene TRBJ2-5; no check of the table's D call, TRBD2, against the DNA was made. TRBV21-1 is assigned pseudogene status. The CDR3 contains 19 residues. In DNA, the CDR3 is TGTGCCAGCAGCAAAGATGTCACTAGCGGGGGGGCATTCCAAGAGACCCAGTACTTC. This codes for CASSKDVTSGGAFQETQYF.

The chain employs TRBV16 and TRBJ1-1; D gene ambiguous. The V and J ends lost 0 bases and 5 bases respectively, with 16 bases between them. The CDR3 totals 16 residues. Germline V gene data show CDR1 as KGHSY and CDR2 as FQNENV. Here the CDR3 reads CASSQSRADLGTEAFF. Written as DNA, the CDR3 is TGTGCCAGCAGCCAATCGAGGGCGGACCTGGGGACTGAAGCTTTCTTT.

This clone was picked up one time. V gene TRBV29-1 combines with J gene TRBJ1-1; tentatively, D is TRBD1 (6 bases). Germline CDR1 SQVTM, CDR2 ANQGSEA. CDR3 size: 12 residues. The ends were cut back, 7 bases at V and 7 bases at J, with 16 bases in the middle. DNA for the CDR3: TGCAGCGGCCACAGGGAAGCACTTGAAGCTTTCTTT. Amino acids: CSGHREALEAFF.